These 27 T cell receptor beta chains share one sample of origin, sequenced in a study of T cell changes during pregnancy in multiple sclerosis. Profiled with immunoSEQ multiplex PCR; TCRdb holds only in-frame clones, not every one. Of about 70,000 clones in the sample, about 90% were seen once. This specimen was peripheral blood, taken in the third trimester of pregnancy. The receptors derive from a female donor in good health, enrolled as a control in a pregnancy study.

The rearrangement joins TRBV11-1 to TRBJ1-1; 8 nucleotides line up with TRBD1. V lost 4 bases to trimming and J lost 5 bases; unmatched junction nucleotides: 6. Germline CDR1 SGHAT, CDR2 FQDESV (reference sequence). The CDR3 runs to 14 residues. The CDR3 nucleotides are TGTGCCAGCAGCTCGGGACAGGTAGGAACTGAAGCTTTCTTT. It codes for CASSSGQVGTEAFF.

The V call is TRBV15, the J call TRBJ2-1; 10 nucleotides agree with TRBD2. The V gene's germline CDR1 is LNHNV and CDR2 YYDKDF (reference sequence). There are 15 residues in the CDR3. V lost 0 bases to trimming and J lost 13 bases; unmatched junction nucleotides: 9. The CDR3 spells CATSREGAGGSLQFF. The CDR3 nucleotides read TGTGCCACCAGCAGAGAGGGAGCGGGGGGGTCTTTACAGTTCTTC.

The rearrangement uses TRBV4-1 and TRBJ2-7; 11 nucleotides match TRBD2. The CDR3 extends over 15 amino acids. With 4 bases clipped from V and 0 bases from J, the junction kept 2 bases outside the gene matches. The germline CDR1 and CDR2 sequences are MGHRA and YSYEKL. CDR3 sequence: CASSLTSGSSYEQYF. The CDR3 nucleotides read TGCGCCAGCAGCCTTACTAGCGGGAGCTCCTACGAGCAGTACTTC.

Turning to this clone: The sample holds other DNA sequences that translate to the same CDR3. The rearrangement uses TRBV6-6 and TRBJ2-1; no clear D. Germline lookup yields CDR1 MNHNY and CDR2 SVGAGI (reference sequence). The V end was cut by 8 bases, the J end by 2 bases, with 7 bases between. The CDR3 runs to 12 residues. The CDR3 DNA reads TGTGCCAGCTCTAGGCCCTACAATGAGCAGTTCTTC. This encodes CASSRPYNEQFF.

The chain uses TRBV5-4 and TRBJ1-2, with a possible D match to TRBD1 (6 bases). V lost 3 bases and J 4 bases, leaving 13 bases between the germline ends. Germline values: CDR1 SGHNT, CDR2 YYREEE (reference sequence). The CDR3 loop spans 14 amino acids. For the CDR3, the DNA is TGTGCCAGCAGCTCGATGGGGGCTTTCTATGGCTACACCTTC. Protein: CASSSMGAFYGYTF.

The chain is built from TRBV5-7 and TRBJ2-7, with D tentatively TRBD1 (5 bases). TRBV5-7 is recorded as an ORF, its role being uncertain. The CDR3 extends over 14 amino acids. V gave up 1 base and J gave up 1 base, with 9 bases separating them. Written as DNA, the CDR3 is TGTGCCAGCAGCTTGTGGGCAGGGTCCTACGAGCAGTACTTC. Translated, it gives CASSLWAGSYEQYF.

The chain uses TRBV2 and TRBJ2-4, with D possibly matching TRBD2 (7 bases). The CDR3 extends over 16 amino acids. V was clipped by 3 bases and J by 7 bases, with 19 bases between them. Per the germline V gene, CDR1 is SNHLY and CDR2 is FYNNEI. CDR3 amino acids: CASSDSGAYGGNIQYF. The CDR3 DNA sequence: TGTGCCAGCAGTGATTCGGGGGCCTACGGGGGGAACATTCAGTACTTC.

DNA for the CDR3: TGTGCCAGCAGCCCCGGGGGTAAAGAGACCCAGTACTTC. This codes for CASSPGGKETQYF. The chain has TRBV6-5 and TRBJ2-5, with D possibly TRBD2 on 6 matching bases. The germline V gene encodes CDR1 MNHEY and CDR2 SVGAGI. Trimming stripped 6 bases from V and 3 bases from J, with 11 bases between. This CDR3 contains 13 residues.

The sample holds one count of this clone. CDR3 DNA: TGTGCCAGCAGCCGGGACAGCACCTACGAGCAGTACTTC. The encoded protein is CASSRDSTYEQYF. The chain uses TRBV27 and TRBJ2-7; 7 bases match TRBD1. The germline gives CDR1 MNHEY, CDR2 SMNVEV (reference sequence). The CDR3 runs to 13 residues. V was clipped by 6 bases and J by 2 bases; unmatched bases: 4.

The J gene is TRBJ2-3, the V gene TRBV5-4, with TRBD2 matching over 7 bases. Trimming at V came to 2 bases and at J to 3 bases, leaving 12 bases not matched to a gene. CDR1 and CDR2 from the germline V gene are SGHNT and YYREEE (reference sequence). The CDR3 has 17 amino acids. DNA of the CDR3: TGTGCCAGCAGCTTAGACCCCCGCGGTAGCGGGACAGATACGCAGTATTTT. Translation gives CASSLDPRGSGTDTQYF.

V usage is TRBV11-2 and J usage is TRBJ1-2; 8 bases are a match to TRBD1. The germline V gene encodes CDR1 SGHAT and CDR2 FQNNGV. V dropped 4 bases and J dropped 1; count of bases not matched to a gene: 11. The CDR3 has 17 residues. CDR3: CASSSRTGSSGNYGYTF. The CDR3 DNA sequence: TGTGCCAGCAGCTCGAGGACAGGGTCTAGTGGTAACTATGGCTACACCTTC.

The J gene is TRBJ2-2, the V gene TRBV9; possible D gene TRBD2, 5 bases. The CDR3 is 13 residues long. Trimming took off 0 bases at V and 7 bases at J, with 7 bases between the two ends. In germline, CDR1 is SGDLS, CDR2 YYNGEE. The DNA for the CDR3 is TGTGCCAGCAGCGTAGGGGGAGTCGGGGAGCTGTTTTTT. It yields the protein CASSVGGVGELFF.

The chain employs TRBV27 and TRBJ1-2, with D tentatively TRBD1 (5 bases). The V gene lost 5 bases and the J gene lost 3 bases, with 13 bases spanning the gap. The CDR3 length is 14 residues. The germline gives CDR1 MNHEY, CDR2 SMNVEV (reference sequence). CDR3 nucleotides: TGTGCCAGCAGTCCGCGGGGGGATTACTATGGCTACACCTTC. Amino acids: CASSPRGDYYGYTF.

The chain has TRBV7-9 and TRBJ2-1; D not certain. The germline V gene encodes CDR1 SEHNR and CDR2 FQNEAQ (reference sequence). The ends were cut back, 1 base at V and 2 bases at J, with 3 bases in the middle. This CDR3 is built from 13 residues. CDR3 protein: CASSLGTYNEQFF. DNA of the CDR3: TGTGCCAGCAGCTTAGGTACCTACAATGAGCAGTTCTTC.

The chain combines TRBV23-1 with TRBJ2-6; the match to TRBD2 covers 7 bases. TRBV23-1 is an ORF; its function is uncertain. With V trimmed by 0 bases and J by 5 bases, 10 bases remained unmatched. The CDR3 length is 18 residues. CDR3 coding DNA: TGCGCCAGCAGTCAATCATGGCAGTCGGGAGGCTGGGCCAACGTCCTGACTTTC. It codes for CASSQSWQSGGWANVLTF.

V usage is TRBV5-1 and J usage is TRBJ2-7; 10 nucleotides align to TRBD1. Germline CDR1 is SGHRS and CDR2 is YFSETQ. J gave up 2 bases and V 3 bases, and 5 bases lay outside the gene matches. There are 15 residues in the CDR3. CDR3 sequence (DNA): TGCGCCAGCAGCTGGGGGGACAGGGGTGCCTACGAGCAGTACTTC. Protein sequence: CASSWGDRGAYEQYF.

This clone was counted once. This sequence joins TRBV10-3 and TRBJ1-3; D is uncertain. The length of the CDR3 is 15 residues. Germline V CDR1 and CDR2: ENHRY, SYGVKD. The ends were cut back, 6 bases at V and 0 bases at J, with 12 bases in the middle. CDR3 sequence (DNA): TGTGCCATCAGATCGACATTGGCCTCTGGAAACACCATATATTTT. Protein sequence: CAIRSTLASGNTIYF.

J is TRBJ1-4 and V is TRBV30; D is perhaps TRBD1 (5 bases). The V end lost 5 bases, the J end lost 7 bases, and 14 bases lay between the germline ends. This CDR3 contains 13 residues. The germline V gene has CDR1 GTSNPN and CDR2 SVGIG (reference sequence). Written as DNA, the CDR3 is TGTGCCTGGGCCAGGGCGGGAGTTGAAAAACTGTTTTTT. Encoded protein: CAWARAGVEKLFF.

V usage is TRBV28 and J usage is TRBJ1-2, with TRBD1 as a possible D gene (6 bases). Trimming shortened V by 8 bases and J by 3 bases, and 13 bases separated the two germline ends. CDR3 length: 13 residues. Looked up from germline, CDR1 is MDHEN and CDR2 is SYDVKM. The CDR3 nucleotides read TGTGCCAGCGGGCAGGGGAGATACTATGGCTACACCTTC. It encodes CASGQGRYYGYTF.

V gene TRBV11-1 combines with J gene TRBJ2-1; TRBD2 matches 9 bases. Germline V gives CDR1 SGHAT, CDR2 FQDESV (reference sequence). J gave up 7 bases and V 5 bases, and 12 bases lay outside the gene matches. There are 16 residues in the CDR3. The CDR3 nucleotides are TGTGCCAGCAGCGGCGGGGGGGCCGTGTTGGGGAATGAGCAGTTCTTC. Translated, it gives CASSGGGAVLGNEQFF.

The genes are TRBV5-5 and TRBJ2-7; 7 bases are shared with TRBD1. The J segment lost 4 bases and the V segment lost 4 bases, leaving 11 bases of the junction unmatched. The CDR3 consists of 15 residues. Germline CDR1 is SGHKS and CDR2 is YYEKEE (reference sequence). CDR3 DNA sequence: TGTGCCAGCAGCCTCACAACCGGGACAGATTACGAGCAGTACTTC. Translating it yields CASSLTTGTDYEQYF.

The J gene is TRBJ2-3, the V gene TRBV4-2, with 8 bases fitting TRBD2. J lost 1 base, V lost 0 bases, and 6 bases had no gene match. The germline V gene has CDR1 LGHNA and CDR2 YNFKEQ. This CDR3 has 17 residues. The CDR3 bases are TGTGCCAGCAGCCAAGACCGGGGGGGCGCAGGCACAGATACGCAGTATTTT. This codes for CASSQDRGGAGTDTQYF.

This chain connects TRBV27 to TRBJ1-1, with 9 bases identical to TRBD1. J gave up 6 bases and V 6 bases, and 11 bases lay outside the gene matches. This CDR3 is 15 amino acids long. In germline, CDR1 is MNHEY, CDR2 SMNVEV (reference sequence). The CDR3, as DNA: TGTGCCAGCAGCGGGGGGACAGGGAGGTACTCTGAAGCTTTCTTT. Encoded protein: CASSGGTGRYSEAFF.

This chain links TRBV7-2 with TRBJ1-5; the match to TRBD1 covers 7 bases. In germline, CDR1 is SGHTA, CDR2 FQGNSA. The CDR3 is 14 residues long. Germline trimming cut 1 base from V and 15 bases from J; bases unmatched to any gene: 12. The CDR3 DNA sequence: TGTGCCAGCAGCTTAGAACGGGCAGGGGGTAATAGGCATTTT. This sequence encodes CASSLERAGGNRHF.

The gene calls are TRBV6-1 and TRBJ2-7; 8 bases fit TRBD1. Germline V gene sequence: CDR1 MNHNS, CDR2 SASEGT. The CDR3 contains 15 residues. The junction had 10 bases not matched to a gene; V was cut back by 6 bases and J by 3 bases. DNA of the CDR3: TGTGCCAGCAGGGCGACAGGGGCCGACTACTACGAGCAGTACTTC. Protein: CASRATGADYYEQYF.

The chain carries TRBV6-5 and TRBJ1-5; D possibly corresponds to TRBD1 (5 bases). Germline loops: CDR1 MNHEY, CDR2 SVGAGI. Trimming removed 9 bases at V and 0 bases at J, with 12 bases between. The CDR3 has 14 residues. CDR3 loop: CASKTDNSNQPQHF. The CDR3 DNA reads TGTGCCAGTAAGACAGACAATAGCAATCAGCCCCAGCATTTT.

This chain links TRBV30 with TRBJ2-7, with D tentatively TRBD1 (6 bases). There are 12 residues in the CDR3. The V end was cut by 3 bases, the J end by 3 bases, with 9 bases between. Germline V gene lookup returns CDR1 GTSNPN and CDR2 SVGIG (reference sequence). The CDR3 sequence: CAWRLGGYEQYF. In nucleotides, the CDR3 is TGTGCCTGGAGGTTAGGGGGCTACGAGCAGTACTTC.